This T cell receptor (beta chain) was retrieved from a study of T cell repertoires in cytomegalovirus infection. Across the study: Public signatures in TCR beta pointed to CMV infection and matching HLA type.

The CDR3 totals 13 residues. CDR1 MNHEY and CDR2 SMNVEV come from the germline V gene (reference sequence). Trimming pared 4 bases from V and 4 bases from J, leaving 10 bases between. Broader study findings: Clonotypes of TCR beta that were HLA-C-restricted and CMV-specific dominated the ex vivo response. Public TCR beta family frequency separated CMV-and-HLA carriers, including in an independent cohort.

TCRdb called the reads again in MiXCR, with one record for every CDR3 protein. The table includes about 360,000 distinct CDR3 sequences, around 18% detected once. On this clonotype: Antigen: not known.

This chain connects TRBV27 to TRBJ1-1, with D unclear. The sequence derives from a human donor in good health (CMV status not recorded). Some clones in this sample may be carry-over from other donors' samples. The material sequenced was PBMCs. The CDR3 sequence is CASSSRRFTEAFF. CDR3 DNA: TGTGCCAGCAGTTCACGGCGGTTCACTGAAGCTTTCTTT.